This entry describes one T cell receptor (beta chain). What it recognizes is unknown. Trimming removed 3 bases from V and 6 bases from J; junction bases left unmatched: 5. Germline V lookup: CDR1 SGDLS, CDR2 YYNGEE. The CDR3 has 15 amino acids. The data derive from a study of post-analysis software for immune sequencing data. About the research overall: Recorded subtypes: relapsing-remitting, secondary progressive, progressive-relapsing; some patients unannotated.

Study-wide findings and caveats: Among four to six TRBV segments more frequent in patients than controls were TRBV5-6, TRBV5-1 and TRBV20-1.

Unique molecular identifiers were present in the TCR beta cDNA libraries. Using its own MiXCR run on the PCR reads, TCRdb lists one record per CDR3 protein. This sample carries about 760,000 distinct CDR3 sequences, about 32% of them seen once, and the ten largest clones take roughly 0.54%. The V and J genes are TRBV9 and TRBJ2-1, with TRBD2 identical over 11 bases. The specimen sequenced was blood. The source of this sequence is a girl under 18 with multiple sclerosis. CDR3 DNA: TGTGCCAGCAGCGAGGGACTAGCGGACCTCAATGAGCAGTTCTTC. Translation gives CASSEGLADLNEQFF.